The entry that follows covers one T cell receptor beta chain sequence. The CDR3 has 15 residues. Trimming stripped 4 bases from V and 0 bases from J, with 9 bases between. Looked up from germline, CDR1 is SGHTA and CDR2 is FQGNSA. This sample stems from a study of control samples from healthy donors and cancer patients. Method: immunoSEQ multiplex PCR; TCRdb's copy keeps in-frame clones and lacks some. The sample consists of a few hundred thousand clones, 90% of them appearing once. The sequencing sample was made of PBMCs. V gene TRBV7-2 combines with J gene TRBJ2-2; no reliable D call. This TCR derives from a man aged 40-49 years with head and neck cancer. The CDR3 here is CASSSRTANTGELFF. The CDR3 DNA reads TGTGCCAGCAGCTCCCGGACGGCGAACACCGGGGAGCTGTTTTTT.